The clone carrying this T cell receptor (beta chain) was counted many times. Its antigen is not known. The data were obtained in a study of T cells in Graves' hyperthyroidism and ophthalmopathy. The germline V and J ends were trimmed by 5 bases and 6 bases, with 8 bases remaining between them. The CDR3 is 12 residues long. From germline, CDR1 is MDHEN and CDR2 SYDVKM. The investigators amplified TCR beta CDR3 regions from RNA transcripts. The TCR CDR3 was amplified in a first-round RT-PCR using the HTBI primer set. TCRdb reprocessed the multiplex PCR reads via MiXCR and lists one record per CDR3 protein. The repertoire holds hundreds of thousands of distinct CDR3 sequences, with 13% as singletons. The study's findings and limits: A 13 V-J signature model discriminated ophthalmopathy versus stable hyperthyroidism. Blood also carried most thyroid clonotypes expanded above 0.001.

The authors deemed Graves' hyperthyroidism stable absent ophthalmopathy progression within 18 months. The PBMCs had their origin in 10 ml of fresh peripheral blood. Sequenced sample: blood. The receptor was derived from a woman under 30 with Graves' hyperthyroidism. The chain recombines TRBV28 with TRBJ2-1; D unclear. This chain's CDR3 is CASSTPSNEQFF. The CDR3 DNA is TGTGCCAGCAGTACCCCTAGCAATGAGCAGTTCTTC. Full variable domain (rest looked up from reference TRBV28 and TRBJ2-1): DVKVTQSSRYLVKRTGEKVFLECVQDMDHENMFWYRQDPGLGLRLIYFSYDVKMKEKGDIPEGYSVSREKKERFSLILESASTNQTSMYLCASSTPSNEQFFGPGTRLTVL.